Detailed here is one TCR beta chain. The record originates from a study of blood T cell repertoires in COVID-19. Turning to the study itself: PBMCs, B-cell-depleted T cells, or T cells were the source of the cDNA or gDNA that made up the material.

This table comes from immunoSEQ multiplex PCR, and its TCRdb copy is limited to in-frame clones, with some not included. The repertoire holds roughly 75,000 clones, with 86% as singletons. The CDR3 runs 14 residues. Germline values: CDR1 MDHEN, CDR2 SYDVKM. The V end lost 2 bases, the J end lost 3 bases, and 8 bases lay between the germline ends. Seattle enrolled patients during active infection and tracked them longitudinally. This rearrangement joins TRBV28 to TRBJ1-5; D gene unclear. Material: peripheral blood. This TCR came from a man older than 75 with COVID-19, enrolled during active disease. CDR3 in DNA: TGTGCCAGCAGTTTAGGGCCCCACAATCAGCCCCAGCATTTT. Translating it yields CASSLGPHNQPQHF.